This entry is about one T cell receptor (beta chain). Its antigen is currently unknown. TRB rearrangements spanning V, D and J were amplified using mixed TRB-A/B primers. TCRdb re-derived calls from the multiplex PCR reads in MiXCR, one entry per CDR3 protein. The repertoire holds roughly 5,800 distinct CDR3 sequences, under 40% seen once, with 40% to 55% in the top ten. Amplification of TCR beta used genomic DNA extracted from peripheral blood. CDR1 LNHDA and CDR2 SQIVND come from the germline V gene (reference sequence). The CDR3 contains 13 residues. This specimen comes from a study of T cell repertoires in aging, cancer and after chemotherapy. At the level of the study: Paired samples before and after chemotherapy came from chronic lymphocytic leukemia patients on fludarabine- or bendamustine-based regimens. Whole-study results and caveats: The repertoire data cannot show anything about immunological memory following chemotherapy. In cancer patients, declining TCR diversity with age involved lost richness and lost evenness. Rebound thymic output was suggested by rising median generation probability during chemotherapy in each cancer cohort.

The V call is TRBV19, the J call TRBJ1-2; tentatively, D is TRBD1 (6 bases). This clonotype originated in a human donor with a blood cancer. Source material: blood. The CDR3 loop is CVTRDTINYGYTF. The CDR3 nucleotides read TGTGTCACCCGGGACACCATAAACTATGGCTACACCTTC.